This T cell receptor (beta chain) came from a study of shared clonotypes between healthy human individuals. As processed by the authors: In the immunoSEQ data, sequences were junction-only and lacked quality scores, so filtering differed. The assay was immunoSEQ multiplex PCR, and TCRdb's table has in-frame clones only and misses some. The V and J calls and the clone size are those of that table, but D and trimming were determined from the DNA. The table shows over 2 million clones, with around 92% occurring only once. The V gene lost 4 bases and the J gene lost 3 bases, with 8 bases spanning the gap. Looked up from germline, CDR1 is SGHRS and CDR2 is YFSETQ. This CDR3 has 13 residues.

The sequencing input was naive CD4+ T cells from PBMCs. Described subset: CD45RA+ positively selected. This sequence was found in a man aged 18 to 30 in good health. Some clones in this sample may be carry-over from other donors' samples. V gene TRBV5-1 combines with J gene TRBJ2-1, with D possibly TRBD2 on 5 matching bases. CDR3 bases: TGCGCCAGCAGCCGGGGAAACTACAATGAGCAGTTCTTC. Protein sequence: CASSRGNYNEQFF.